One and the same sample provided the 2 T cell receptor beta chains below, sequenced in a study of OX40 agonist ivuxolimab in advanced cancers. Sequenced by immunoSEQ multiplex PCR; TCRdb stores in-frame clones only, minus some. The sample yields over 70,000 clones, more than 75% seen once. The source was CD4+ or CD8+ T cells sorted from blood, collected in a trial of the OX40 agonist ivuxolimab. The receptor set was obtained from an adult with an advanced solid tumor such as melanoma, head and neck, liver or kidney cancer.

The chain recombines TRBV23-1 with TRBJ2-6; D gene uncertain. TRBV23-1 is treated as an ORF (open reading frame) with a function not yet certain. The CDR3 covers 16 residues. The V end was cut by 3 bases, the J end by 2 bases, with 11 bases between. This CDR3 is CASSHPTRPGANVLTF. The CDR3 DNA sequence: TGCGCCAGCAGTCACCCGACACGACCTGGGGCCAACGTCCTGACTTTC.

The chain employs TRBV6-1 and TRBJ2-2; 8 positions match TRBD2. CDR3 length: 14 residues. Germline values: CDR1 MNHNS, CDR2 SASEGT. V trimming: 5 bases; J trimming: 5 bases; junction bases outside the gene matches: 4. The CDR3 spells CASSPQRGTGELFF. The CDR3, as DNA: TGTGCCAGCAGTCCGCAGCGGGGGACCGGGGAGCTGTTTTTT.